Given below is one T cell receptor beta chain in context. Profiled with immunoSEQ multiplex PCR; TCRdb holds only in-frame clones, not every one. The sample yields about 260,000 clones, roughly 90% seen once. Germline lookup yields CDR1 SGHTA and CDR2 FQGNSA. Trimming at V came to 6 bases and at J to 2 bases, leaving 6 bases not matched to a gene. The CDR3 has 15 amino acids. Residents of 24 US areas, aged 18 to 89 years, made up the participants. Clinical histories supplied by participants themselves formed the basis of cohort assignment. Donors of Cohort 3 who recovered were those that had two negative PCRs, clearance, or symptom resolution. This specimen belongs to a study of blood T cell repertoires in COVID-19. Study summary: Nucleic acid was either cDNA or gDNA, and it came from T cells, B-cell-depleted T cells, or PBMCs.

This chain links TRBV7-2 with TRBJ2-3, with TRBD2 matching over 9 bases. This clonotype was obtained from a woman in her 50s who had recovered from COVID-19. The sample comprised PBMCs or T cells enriched from blood (not recorded which). The CDR3 reads CASSLAGIPTDTQYF. The CDR3, as DNA: TGTGCCAGCAGTCTAGCGGGAATCCCCACAGATACGCAGTATTTT.